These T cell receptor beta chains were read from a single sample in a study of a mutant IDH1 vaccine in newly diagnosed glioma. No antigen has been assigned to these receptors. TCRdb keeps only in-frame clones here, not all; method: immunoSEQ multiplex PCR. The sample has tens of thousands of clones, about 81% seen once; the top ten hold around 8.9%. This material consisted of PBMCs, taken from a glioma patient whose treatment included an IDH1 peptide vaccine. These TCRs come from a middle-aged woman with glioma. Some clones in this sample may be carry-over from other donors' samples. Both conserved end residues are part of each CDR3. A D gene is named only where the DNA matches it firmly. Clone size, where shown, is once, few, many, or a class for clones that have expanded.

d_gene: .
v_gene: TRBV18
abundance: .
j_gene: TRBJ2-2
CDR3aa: CASSPDTGELFF
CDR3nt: TGTGCCAGCTCACCGGACACCGGGGAGCTGTTTTTT

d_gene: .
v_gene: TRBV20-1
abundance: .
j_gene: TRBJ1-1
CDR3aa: CSASFHTEAFF
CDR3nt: TGCAGTGCTAGTTTTCACACTGAAGCTTTCTTT

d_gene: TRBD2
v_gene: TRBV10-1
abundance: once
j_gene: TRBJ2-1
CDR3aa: CASSDMTSGGDEQFF
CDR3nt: TGCGCCAGCAGTGATATGACTAGCGGGGGCGATGAGCAGTTCTTC

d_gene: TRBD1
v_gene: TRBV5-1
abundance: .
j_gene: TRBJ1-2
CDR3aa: CASSGQINYGYTF
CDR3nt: TGCGCCAGCTCGGGACAGATTAACTATGGCTACACCTTC

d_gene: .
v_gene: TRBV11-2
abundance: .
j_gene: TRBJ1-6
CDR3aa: CASSFPAKDSPLHF
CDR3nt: TGTGCCAGCAGCTTCCCTGCCAAGGATTCACCCCTCCACTTT

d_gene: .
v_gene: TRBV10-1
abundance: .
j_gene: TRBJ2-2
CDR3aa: CASSESGTTGELFF
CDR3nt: TGCGCCAGCAGTGAGTCGGGCACCACCGGGGAGCTGTTTTTT

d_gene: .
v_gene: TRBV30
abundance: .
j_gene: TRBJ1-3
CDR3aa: CAWSVGNTIYF
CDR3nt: TGTGCCTGGAGTGTGGGAAACACCATATATTTT

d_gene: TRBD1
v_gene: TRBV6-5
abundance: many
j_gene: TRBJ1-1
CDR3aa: CASSYLTGTEAFF
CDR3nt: TGTGCCAGCAGTTACCTGACAGGGACTGAAGCTTTCTTT

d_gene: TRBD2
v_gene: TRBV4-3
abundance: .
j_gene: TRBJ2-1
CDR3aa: CASSQEGSGDEQFF
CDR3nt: TGCGCCAGCAGCCAAGAAGGCAGCGGGGATGAGCAGTTCTTC

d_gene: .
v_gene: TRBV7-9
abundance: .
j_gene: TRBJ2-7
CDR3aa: CASSYTYEQYF
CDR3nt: TGTGCCAGCAGTTATACCTACGAGCAGTACTTC

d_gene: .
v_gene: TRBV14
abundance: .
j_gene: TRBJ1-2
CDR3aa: CASSQEGGPRYGYTF
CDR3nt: TGTGCCAGCAGCCAAGAGGGCGGTCCTAGGTATGGCTACACCTTC

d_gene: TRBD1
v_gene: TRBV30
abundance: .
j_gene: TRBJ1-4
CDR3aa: CAWGRQGGNEKLFF
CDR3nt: TGTGCCTGGGGTCGTCAGGGGGGGAATGAAAAACTGTTTTTT

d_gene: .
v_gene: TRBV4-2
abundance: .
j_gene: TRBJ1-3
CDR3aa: CASSQARGGTASGNTIYF
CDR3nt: TGTGCCAGCAGCCAAGCCCGAGGGGGTACAGCCTCTGGAAACACCATATATTTT

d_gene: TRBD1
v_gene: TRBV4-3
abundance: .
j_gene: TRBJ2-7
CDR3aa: CASSHDRAYEQYF
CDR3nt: TGCGCCAGCAGCCACGACAGGGCGTACGAGCAGTACTTC

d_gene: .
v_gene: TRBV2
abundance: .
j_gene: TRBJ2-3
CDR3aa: CASSEAGTSTDTQYF
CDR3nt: TGTGCCAGCAGTGAAGCCGGGACTAGCACAGATACGCAGTATTTT

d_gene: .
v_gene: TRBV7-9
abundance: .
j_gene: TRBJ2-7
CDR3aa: CASSSRTPPSYEQYF
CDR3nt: TGTGCCAGCAGTTCACGTACTCCCCCTTCCTACGAGCAGTACTTC

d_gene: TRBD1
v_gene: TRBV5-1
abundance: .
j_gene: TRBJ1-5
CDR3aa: CASSLAMAGGGNQPQHF
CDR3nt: TGCGCCAGCAGCTTGGCCATGGCAGGGGGGGGCAATCAGCCCCAGCATTTT

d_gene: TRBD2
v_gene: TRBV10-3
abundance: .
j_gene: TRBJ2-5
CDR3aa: CAIRKLAGVQETQYF
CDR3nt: TGTGCCATCAGAAAACTAGCGGGGGTCCAAGAGACCCAGTACTTC

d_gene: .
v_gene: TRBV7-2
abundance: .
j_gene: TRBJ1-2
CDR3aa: CASSLEGAVGGYTF
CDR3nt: TGTGCCAGCAGCTTAGAGGGCGCGGTGGGTGGCTACACCTTC

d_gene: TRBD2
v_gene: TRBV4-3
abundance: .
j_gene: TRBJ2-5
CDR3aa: CASSQVTNSGGETQYF
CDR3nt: TGCGCCAGCAGCCAAGTTACGAATAGCGGGGGGGAGACCCAGTACTTC

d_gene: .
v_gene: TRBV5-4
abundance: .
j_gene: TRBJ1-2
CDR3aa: CASSLGRGPNYGYTF
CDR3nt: TGTGCCAGCAGCTTGGGAAGGGGCCCTAACTATGGCTACACCTTC

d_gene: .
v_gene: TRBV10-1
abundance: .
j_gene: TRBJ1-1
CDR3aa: CASSESKGMNTEAFF
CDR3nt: TGCGCCAGCAGTGAGTCAAAAGGGATGAACACTGAAGCTTTCTTT

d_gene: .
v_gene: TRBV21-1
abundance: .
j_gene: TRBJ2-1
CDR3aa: CASSKDGKRGGLFHNEQFF
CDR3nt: TGTGCCAGCAGCAAAGATGGCAAGCGGGGGGGCCTATTTCACAATGAGCAGTTCTTC

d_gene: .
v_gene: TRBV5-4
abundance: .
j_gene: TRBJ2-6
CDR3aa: CASSLGAGANVLTF
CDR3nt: TGTGCCAGCAGCTTGGGGGCTGGGGCCAACGTCCTGACTTTC